The 13 T cell receptor beta chains below all came from one sample that was sequenced in a study of cytomegalovirus exposure and HLA in healthy donors. 13 Jbeta primers and 60 Vbeta primers were used for the PCR. Libraries were prepared by immunoSEQ multiplex PCR; TCRdb keeps only in-frame clonotypes and omits some of them. The sample consists of roughly 100,000 clones, nearly 70% of them appearing once. The sequencing input was PBMCs. Receptors originate from a woman aged 45 to 65 in good health and CMV-seropositive.

The chain couples TRBV27 to TRBJ2-2, with D hard to call. V dropped 3 bases and J dropped 5 bases, with 7 bases sitting between them. The germline V gene encodes CDR1 MNHEY and CDR2 SMNVEV (reference sequence). The CDR3 has 13 amino acids. The CDR3 DNA reads TGTGCCAGCAGTTTGGTGGAGACCGGGGAGCTGTTTTTT. Its protein is CASSLVETGELFF.

J is TRBJ2-3 and V is TRBV5-1; 14 bases map to TRBD2. Germline V gene data show CDR1 as SGHRS and CDR2 as YFSETQ. The CDR3 spans 16 residues. Trimming cost V 4 bases and J 5 bases; bases outside gene matches: 6. As DNA, the CDR3 is TGCGCCAGCAGCCCCGGACTAGCGGGAGGTCGAGATACGCAGTATTTT. This translates into CASSPGLAGGRDTQYF.

J is TRBJ1-1 and V is TRBV5-1; D remains unclear. Trimming removed 1 base at V and 3 bases at J, with 16 bases between. Germline CDR1 reads SGHRS; CDR2 reads YFSETQ. This CDR3 region has 16 residues. DNA of the CDR3: TGCGCCAGCAGCTTGAGTGGGGAGTTTAGGTACACTGAAGCTTTCTTT. This codes for CASSLSGEFRYTEAFF.

On this clone: Germline is not matched at one junction end, which may reflect a read error. V and J are TRBV7-9 and TRBJ2-7; 11 nucleotides match TRBD2. CDR1 and CDR2 from the germline V gene are SEHNR and FQNEAQ (reference sequence). This CDR3 contains 16 residues. CDR3 DNA sequence: TGTTCCAGCAGCCCTTGGGTAACTAGCGGGAGTGGTAAGCAGTACTTC. Translation: CSSSPWVTSGSGKQYF. The complete variable domain, with remaining parts taken from reference TRBV7-9 and TRBJ2-7, reads DTGVSQNPRHKITKRGQNVTFRCDPISEHNRLYWYRQTLGQGPEFLTYFQNEAQLEKSRLLSDRFSAERPKGSFSTLEIQRTEQGDSAMYLCSSSPWVTSGSGKQYFGPGTRLTVT.

The V gene is TRBV29-1, the J gene TRBJ2-1; 7 bases agree with TRBD1. The J segment lost 9 bases and the V segment lost 4 bases, leaving 9 bases of the junction unmatched. The CDR3 has 13 amino acids. Per the germline V gene, CDR1 is SQVTM and CDR2 is ANQGSEA. In DNA, the CDR3 is TGCAGCGTTGCCCGAGAGGGGGCGGCTGAGCAGTTCTTC. Residues: CSVAREGAAEQFF.

This clone was seen a few times. This chain connects TRBV5-6 to TRBJ1-2, with D possibly being TRBD1 (6 bases). V shed 0 bases and J shed 8 bases, with 8 bases lying between them. Germline loops: CDR1 SGHDT, CDR2 YYEEEE. This CDR3 region has 12 residues. The CDR3 is CASSLVGAGYTF. CDR3 nucleotides: TGTGCCAGCAGCTTGGTGGGGGCGGGCTACACCTTC.

J is TRBJ2-2 and V is TRBV29-1; TRBD1 matches at 8 bases. The CDR3 covers 13 residues. Trimming took 4 bases from V and 4 from J; bases not matched to a gene: 2. Germline values: CDR1 SQVTM, CDR2 ANQGSEA. The CDR3 is CSVGQGATGELFF. The CDR3 nucleotides read TGCAGCGTTGGGCAGGGGGCCACCGGGGAGCTGTTTTTT.

The chain combines TRBV18 with TRBJ1-1; no firm D call. The CDR3 spans 14 residues. The germline CDR1 and CDR2 sequences are KGHSH and LQKENI. V was clipped by 2 bases and J by 1 base, with 8 bases between them. The CDR3 DNA sequence: TGTGCCAGCTCACCAGCGGGAAGGAACACTGAAGCTTTCTTT. Translation: CASSPAGRNTEAFF.

V gene TRBV19 combines with J gene TRBJ2-1, with 9 bases aligning to TRBD2. V shed 6 bases and J 8 bases; nucleotides not matched to a gene: 11. The CDR3 is 15 amino acids. Germline V gives CDR1 LNHDA, CDR2 SQIVND (reference sequence). Written as DNA, the CDR3 is TGTGCCAGTAGCTCTCCAACTAGCGGGCGGCATGAGCAGTTCTTC. This codes for CASSSPTSGRHEQFF.

Regarding this clone: A read error may produce the germline difference seen at one junction end. The V call is TRBV7-9, the J call TRBJ2-5; D not resolved. The CDR3 runs to 16 residues. From germline, CDR1 is SEHNR and CDR2 FQNEAQ (reference sequence). The CDR3 nucleotides are TGTTCCAGCAGCCCGCCCGGCGGAATACACCAAGAGACCCAGTACTTC. This sequence encodes CSSSPPGGIHQETQYF.

V and J are TRBV19 and TRBJ1-1; D gene uncertain. The CDR3 sequence is 12 residues long. From germline, CDR1 is LNHDA and CDR2 SQIVND (reference sequence). Trimming cost V 6 bases and J 7 bases, with 12 bases left between them. The CDR3 loop reads CASSRIGSEAFF. The CDR3, as DNA: TGTGCCAGTAGCCGGATTGGGAGTGAAGCTTTCTTT.

This chain uses TRBV5-1 with TRBJ1-1, with D possibly being TRBD1 (6 bases). Germline V CDR1 and CDR2: SGHRS, YFSETQ. The CDR3 covers 14 residues. Between the trimmed V and J ends, which lost 2 bases and 3 bases, there was a span of 11 bases. DNA for the CDR3: TGCGCCAGCAGCTTCAGGGGTCGGGACACTGAAGCTTTCTTT. This encodes CASSFRGRDTEAFF.

V gene TRBV7-6 combines with J gene TRBJ2-2; D gene unclear. Trimming removed 3 bases at V and 2 bases at J, with 7 bases between. The CDR3 has 14 residues. Germline V gives CDR1 SGHVS, CDR2 FNYEAQ. The CDR3 region is CASSFNSNTGELFF. The CDR3 DNA sequence: TGTGCCAGCAGCTTTAACTCTAACACCGGGGAGCTGTTTTTT.